Following are 13 T cell receptor beta chains from one sample sequenced in a study of metastatic and nonmetastatic thyroid tumors (dated by TCRdb to the early 2020s). The library was made by PCR. Sequencing was carried out with an Illumina HiSeq 4000. Using fastp trimming at Q25 and MiXCR clonotype assembly, TCRdb reanalyzed the public sequencing data and kept in-frame beta chains. The sample table contains tens of thousands of clones; only one count was recorded for 25% to 35% of them. The leading ten clones occupy about 15% of the sample. No patient had received any treatment before thyroid surgery. Sequenced input: blood. The receptors derive from a female donor with papillary thyroid cancer or a benign thyroid nodule (not recorded which). Some clones in this sample may be carry-over from other donors' samples.

This clone has a count of ten or more. The same CDR3 is also encoded by other DNA sequences in this sample. The chain carries TRBV4-1 and TRBJ2-2, with D unclear. This CDR3 has 12 amino acids. CDR1 is MGHRA, CDR2 YSYEKL, per germline. Trimming left V 4 bases short and J 4 bases short, with 4 bases between. The CDR3 DNA follows: TGCGCCAGCAGCCCCCTCACCGGGGAGCTGTTTTTT. Protein: CASSPLTGELFF.

The sample holds a few counts of this clone. The rearrangement joins TRBV19 to TRBJ2-5; D is ambiguous. Germline lookup yields CDR1 LNHDA and CDR2 SQIVND (reference sequence). With 3 bases removed from V and 3 bases from J, the gap between germline ends came to 11 bases. This CDR3 is 14 amino acids long. The CDR3 spells CASSMGRNEETQYF. The CDR3 region has the DNA TGTGCCAGTAGTATGGGCCGGAACGAAGAGACCCAGTACTTC.

The chain combines TRBV3-1 with TRBJ1-1; no definite D call. This CDR3 spans 12 amino acids. V was clipped by 1 base and J by 5 bases, with 5 bases between them. The germline V gene encodes CDR1 LGHDT and CDR2 YNNKEL (reference sequence). The CDR3 loop is CASSQGGTEAFF. Here the CDR3 DNA reads TGTGCCAGCAGCCAAGGTGGTACTGAAGCTTTCTTT.

A few counts support this clone. CDR3 protein: CASSGPRDYSGNTIYF. CDR3 sequence (DNA): TGTGCCAGCAGCGGACCTAGGGATTACTCTGGAAACACCATATATTTT. The chain couples TRBV28 to TRBJ1-3; the D is unclear. The V end was cut by 6 bases, the J end by 0 bases, with 15 bases between. The length of the CDR3 is 16 residues. From germline, CDR1 is MDHEN and CDR2 SYDVKM.

This clone was observed many times. The chain is built from TRBV7-8 and TRBJ2-3; tentatively, D is TRBD2 (5 bases). The CDR3 runs 14 residues. V shed 5 bases and J shed 4 bases, with 13 bases lying between them. CDR1 is SGHVS, CDR2 FQNEAQ, per germline. The CDR3 loop reads CASSPSEVSDTQYF. The CDR3 nucleotides are TGTGCCAGCAGCCCGTCGGAGGTCTCAGATACGCAGTATTTT.

The chain uses TRBV7-2 and TRBJ2-7; tentatively, D is TRBD2 (5 bases). The germline V and J ends were trimmed by 1 base and 4 bases, with 8 bases remaining between them. The CDR3 loop spans 13 amino acids. Germline lookup yields CDR1 SGHTA and CDR2 FQGNSA. CDR3 sequence: CASSLGRVYEQYF. For the CDR3, the DNA is TGTGCCAGCAGCTTAGGGCGGGTATACGAGCAGTACTTC.

This clone was counted a few times. The rearrangement uses TRBV6-1 and TRBJ2-7; 7 bases are a match to TRBD1. The CDR3 sequence is 15 residues long. V gave up 5 bases and J gave up 0 bases; unmatched junction bases: 7. Germline lookup yields CDR1 MNHNS and CDR2 SASEGT. CDR3 bases: TGTGCCAGCAGTCCCGACAGGGCCAGCTCCTACGAGCAGTACTTC. It translates to CASSPDRASSYEQYF.

This clone was recorded many times. The chain couples TRBV5-1 to TRBJ2-1; D is perhaps TRBD1 (6 bases). This CDR3 region has 15 residues. Trimming shortened V by 0 bases and J by 4 bases, and 11 bases separated the two germline ends. CDR1 SGHRS and CDR2 YFSETQ come from the germline V gene. The CDR3 protein is CASSLEQGSYNEQFF. For the CDR3, the DNA is TGCGCCAGCAGCTTGGAACAGGGTTCTTACAATGAGCAGTTCTTC.

The genes are TRBV20-1 and TRBJ1-2, with 9 bases aligning to TRBD1. This CDR3 comprises 15 residues. The junction had 10 bases not matched to a gene; V was cut back by 0 bases and J by 8 bases. The germline gives CDR1 DFQATT, CDR2 SNEGSKA (reference sequence). The CDR3: CSARDPGQGYMGYTF. Written as DNA, the CDR3 is TGCAGTGCTAGAGATCCGGGACAGGGCTATATGGGCTACACCTTC.

J is TRBJ2-3 and V is TRBV3-1; a possible D gene is TRBD2 (5 bases). The CDR3 runs 14 residues. CDR1 and CDR2 (germline): LGHDT, YNNKEL (reference sequence). Deletions cut 1 base from V and 3 bases from J, with 8 bases between. The CDR3 coding sequence is TGTGCCAGCAGCCAAGGGACTGATACAGATACGCAGTATTTT. Its protein is CASSQGTDTDTQYF.

This clone was found many times. The chain joins TRBV20-1 to TRBJ1-5; D remains unclear. Germline lookup yields CDR1 DFQATT and CDR2 SNEGSKA (reference sequence). Trimming shortened V by 6 bases and J by 7 bases, and 22 bases separated the two germline ends. This CDR3 has 15 residues. CDR3 sequence (DNA): TGCAGTGCCCGGACCCCTTTCCGGAGGGAACAGCCCCAGCATTTT. This encodes CSARTPFRREQPQHF.

This clone was detected only a few times. The V gene is TRBV28, the J gene TRBJ1-6; the D gene is possibly TRBD1 (5 bases). The V end lost 6 bases, the J end lost 8 bases, and 14 bases lay between the germline ends. CDR1 MDHEN and CDR2 SYDVKM come from the germline V gene. This CDR3 contains 14 residues. DNA for the CDR3: TGTGCCAGCAGCCCCGGGGCGGATCATTCACCCCTCCACTTT. It encodes CASSPGADHSPLHF.

This clone is classed as medium-sized. V gene TRBV19 combines with J gene TRBJ2-3, with 7 positions matching TRBD1. Germline values: CDR1 LNHDA, CDR2 SQIVND (reference sequence). Unmatched junction bases numbered 2, after V lost 2 bases and J lost 0 bases. The CDR3 is 15 amino acids. CDR3 sequence reads: CASSIRGQSTDTQYF. The CDR3 nucleotides are TGTGCCAGTAGTATAAGGGGGCAGAGCACAGATACGCAGTATTTT.